This entry lists 3 T cell receptor beta chains sequenced from one sample in a study of blood T cell repertoires in COVID-19. This table comes from immunoSEQ multiplex PCR, and its TCRdb copy is limited to in-frame clones, with some not included. In the table there are around 160,000 clones, approximately 87% of which are singletons. Material: PBMCs or T cells enriched from blood (not recorded which). The receptors were gathered from a woman aged 25-40 years with acute COVID-19.

V usage is TRBV27 and J usage is TRBJ2-7, with 10 bases aligning to TRBD1. The CDR3 is made up of 15 amino acids. J was trimmed by 3 bases and V by 3 bases; bases with no gene match: 5. CDR1 is MNHEY, CDR2 SMNVEV, per germline (reference sequence). The chain's CDR3 is CASSLSGTGVYEQYF. CDR3 nucleotides: TGTGCCAGCAGTTTGTCCGGGACAGGGGTCTACGAGCAGTACTTC.

J is TRBJ2-5 and V is TRBV5-1; weak D call: TRBD1 (5 bases). The CDR3 length is 16 residues. The germline V gene encodes CDR1 SGHRS and CDR2 YFSETQ. V dropped 3 bases and J dropped 3 bases, with 18 bases sitting between them. This chain's CDR3 is CASSSPSVGDKETQYF. As DNA, the CDR3 is TGCGCCAGCAGCTCGCCTTCTGTAGGGGATAAAGAGACCCAGTACTTC.

V gene TRBV7-2 combines with J gene TRBJ2-1, with 14 bases that match TRBD2. The CDR3 spans 17 residues. Germline CDR1 SGHTA, CDR2 FQGNSA. Trimming cost V 4 bases and J 4 bases; bases outside gene matches: 6. This CDR3 is CASSSRLAGGGYNEQFF. CDR3 in DNA: TGTGCCAGCAGCTCACGACTAGCGGGAGGGGGATACAATGAGCAGTTCTTC.